These 21 T cell receptor beta chains came from one sample sequenced in a study of a mutant IDH1 vaccine in newly diagnosed glioma (dated by TCRdb to 2020 to 2022). The time point label for this specimen denotes: week 5, during vaccination. Each vaccine dose was 300 ug of a 20-mer mutant IDH1 peptide in Montanide, given subcutaneously with topical imiquimod. The receptor library was made with the immunoSEQ multiplex PCR assay. TCRdb provides this immuneACCESS table in a form limited to in-frame rearrangements. Some clones are lacking; in checked studies, under half of them reflect an unresolved V gene, and why the rest are absent is not known. Within this sample are some 35,000 clones, with 80% to 90% of them counted one time only. Over 10% of the sample is held by the ten biggest clonotypes. These receptors have no known antigen. Sequencing used PBMCs, obtained from a glioma patient whose treatment included an IDH1 peptide vaccine. These TCRs come from a man aged 50-60 years with glioma.

V usage is TRBV28 and J usage is TRBJ1-1; possible D gene TRBD1, 5 bases. The CDR3 contains 11 residues. In germline, CDR1 is MDHEN, CDR2 SYDVKM. The ends were cut back, 8 bases at V and 9 bases at J, with 13 bases in the middle. The CDR3 DNA sequence: TGTGCCAGCCACCCCGGGACGAAAGCTTTCTTT. It yields the protein CASHPGTKAFF.

V usage is TRBV7-2 and J usage is TRBJ1-2, with 9 positions matching TRBD1. Unmatched junction bases numbered 4, after V lost 3 bases and J lost 5 bases. The CDR3 runs to 14 residues. Germline loops: CDR1 SGHTA, CDR2 FQGNSA. The CDR3 sequence: CASSLDRGGYGYTF. For the CDR3, the DNA is TGTGCCAGCAGCTTGGACAGGGGCGGATATGGCTACACCTTC. The variable domain in full, with the rest retrieved from reference TRBV7-2 and TRBJ1-2, is GAGVSQSPSNKVTEKGKDVELRCDPISGHTALYWYRQSLGQGLEFLIYFQGNSAPDKSGLPSDRFSAERTGGSVSTLTIQRTQQEDSAVYLCASSLDRGGYGYTFGSGTRLTVV.

The chain couples TRBV7-8 to TRBJ2-3; unclear D gene. V shed 2 bases and J shed 7 bases, with 4 bases lying between them. The germline CDR1 and CDR2 sequences are SGHVS and FQNEAQ. The CDR3 totals 11 residues. The CDR3 sequence is CASSLRNTQYF. The CDR3, as DNA: TGTGCCAGCAGCTTAAGGAATACGCAGTATTTT.

V and J are TRBV5-8 and TRBJ1-5; D uncertain. Germline V gene sequence: CDR1 SGHTS, CDR2 YDEGEE. The V gene lost 7 bases and the J gene lost 4 bases, with 18 bases spanning the gap. The CDR3 has 15 amino acids. As DNA, the CDR3 is TGTGCCAGCTCCCGGGCTGGCATTCTAAATCAGCCCCAGCATTTT. Protein product: CASSRAGILNQPQHF.

This chain links TRBV7-9 with TRBJ1-1, with 7 positions matching TRBD1. V was clipped by 2 bases and J by 6 bases; unmatched bases: 12. The CDR3 runs to 16 residues. Germline loops: CDR1 SEHNR, CDR2 FQNEAQ (reference sequence). The CDR3 DNA reads as TGTGCCAGCAGCTTATACCCAGGGACAGCTACCCCTGAAGCTTTCTTT. Its translation: CASSLYPGTATPEAFF.

The chain is built from TRBV7-2 and TRBJ2-7, with TRBD1 as a possible D gene (6 bases). The CDR3 is made up of 14 amino acids. In germline, CDR1 is SGHTA, CDR2 FQGNSA. Deletions cut 4 bases from V and 2 bases from J, with 12 bases between. CDR3 sequence: CASSSQTGPYEQYF. The CDR3 DNA is TGTGCCAGCAGCTCCCAGACAGGCCCCTACGAGCAGTACTTC.

CDR3 coding DNA: TGTGCCAGCAGTGGACTAGCGGGAGGGCTACCCTACAATGAGCAGTTCTTC. Its protein is CASSGLAGGLPYNEQFF. The chain carries TRBV28 and TRBJ2-1; 15 bases agree with TRBD2. V lost 5 bases, J lost 2 bases, and 4 bases stayed unmatched. Germline V gives CDR1 MDHEN, CDR2 SYDVKM. The CDR3 spans 17 residues.

This clone has a single count. The gene calls are TRBV6-6 and TRBJ2-5; possible D gene TRBD1, 5 bases. Trimming cost V 4 bases and J 2 bases, with 14 bases left between them. Germline V gene lookup returns CDR1 MNHNY and CDR2 SVGAGI (reference sequence). The CDR3 sequence is 15 residues long. The CDR3 DNA reads TGTGCCAGCAGTTTAGAGGCAGGGCTACAAGAGACCCAGTACTTC. This gives the protein CASSLEAGLQETQYF.

The chain carries TRBV11-2 and TRBJ2-7; D gene ambiguous. Trimming pared 0 bases from V and 0 bases from J, leaving 6 bases between. Germline V gene data show CDR1 as SGHAT and CDR2 as FQNNGV. This CDR3 region has 14 residues. The CDR3, as DNA: TGTGCCAGCAGCTTAGAACCAGTCTCCTACGAGCAGTACTTC. Translation gives CASSLEPVSYEQYF. The whole variable domain, remainder taken from reference TRBV11-2 and TRBJ2-7, is EAGVAQSPRYKIIEKRQSVAFWCNPISGHATLYWYQQILGQGPKLLIQFQNNGVVDDSQLPKDRFSAERLKGVDSTLKIQPAKLEDSAVYLCASSLEPVSYEQYFGPGTRLTVT.

The V gene is TRBV4-3, the J gene TRBJ1-1; D remains unclear. CDR1 is LGHNA, CDR2 YSLEER, per germline. Trimming cost V 0 bases and J 7 bases, with 9 bases left between them. The CDR3 is made up of 13 amino acids. As DNA, the CDR3 is TGCGCCAGCAGCCAAGATCAAGGGATTGAAGCTTTCTTT. Translating it yields CASSQDQGIEAFF.

This chain links TRBV28 with TRBJ1-1; D not certain. V was shortened by 4 bases and J by 0 bases, with 9 bases between the two germline ends. The CDR3 is 14 residues long. The germline V gene has CDR1 MDHEN and CDR2 SYDVKM. The CDR3 protein is CASSSTPVNTEAFF. For the CDR3, the DNA is TGTGCCAGCAGTTCCACACCAGTGAACACTGAAGCTTTCTTT.

This CDR3 is CASSFRDGVTDTQYF. The CDR3 nucleotides read TGTGCCAGCAGCTTCCGGGACGGAGTCACAGATACGCAGTATTTT. J is TRBJ2-3 and V is TRBV28, with D perhaps matching TRBD1 or TRBD2 (5 bases each). The CDR3 runs to 15 residues. Deletions cut 6 bases from V and 2 bases from J, with 15 bases between. The germline CDR1 and CDR2 sequences are MDHEN and SYDVKM. Based on the CDR3 plus reference TRBV28 and TRBJ2-3, the full variable domain is DVKVTQSSRYLVKRTGEKVFLECVQDMDHENMFWYRQDPGLGLRLIYFSYDVKMKEKGDIPEGYSVSREKKERFSLILESASTNQTSMYLCASSFRDGVTDTQYFGPGTRLTVL.

The CDR3 DNA reads TGTGCCAGCAGTTTTACTAAAGATACGCAGTATTTT. It specifies CASSFTKDTQYF. V is TRBV2 and J is TRBJ2-3; no definite D call. The germline V and J ends were trimmed by 5 bases and 5 bases, with 8 bases remaining between them. The CDR3 spans 12 residues. Germline-derived CDR1 and CDR2 are SNHLY and FYNNEI.

The chain uses TRBV7-8 and TRBJ1-1; TRBD1 is a possible D gene (6 bases). V was pared by 5 bases and J by 0 bases, with 13 bases between. This CDR3 has 15 residues. Germline lookup yields CDR1 SGHVS and CDR2 FQNEAQ. CDR3 bases: TGTGCCAGCAGCGCCCAGACAGGATTGAACACTGAAGCTTTCTTT. Translating it yields CASSAQTGLNTEAFF.

A few counts support this clone. This chain connects TRBV30 to TRBJ1-2, with D perhaps matching TRBD1 (5 bases). Germline V gene sequence: CDR1 GTSNPN, CDR2 SVGIG (reference sequence). This CDR3 region has 12 residues. The V end was cut by 2 bases, the J end by 6 bases, with 10 bases between. This CDR3 reads CAWSQKGDGYTF. In DNA form, the CDR3 reads TGTGCCTGGAGTCAGAAAGGGGATGGCTACACCTTC.

The J gene is TRBJ2-3, the V gene TRBV11-2; TRBD2 aligns across 9 bases. With 2 bases clipped from V and 3 bases from J, the junction kept 3 bases outside the gene matches. The CDR3 loop spans 15 amino acids. Per the germline V gene, CDR1 is SGHAT and CDR2 is FQNNGV. CDR3 coding DNA: TGTGCCAGCAGCTTACTTGCGGGAGGGACAGATACGCAGTATTTT. It is translated as CASSLLAGGTDTQYF.

The chain combines TRBV19 with TRBJ2-2; perhaps TRBD1 as D (6 bases). Germline CDR1 LNHDA, CDR2 SQIVND (reference sequence). V shed 4 bases and J shed 4 bases, with 10 bases lying between them. This CDR3 has 14 residues. The chain's CDR3 is CASSTGQTTGELFF. The CDR3 DNA follows: TGTGCCAGTAGTACAGGACAGACCACCGGGGAGCTGTTTTTT. Using reference TRBV19 and TRBJ2-2 for the parts outside the CDR3, the full variable domain is DGGITQSPKYLFRKEGQNVTLSCEQNLNHDAMYWYRQDPGQGLRLIYYSQIVNDFQKGDIAEGYSVSREKKESFPLTVTSAQKNPTAFYLCASSTGQTTGELFFGEGSRLTVL.

The CDR3 here is CASIADSVGELFF. CDR3 nucleotide sequence: TGTGCCAGCATCGCTGACTCGGTCGGGGAGCTGTTTTTT. The V gene is TRBV2, the J gene TRBJ2-2, with D unresolved. Trimming pared 7 bases from V and 7 bases from J, leaving 13 bases between. The CDR3 is 13 amino acids. Per germline, CDR1 SNHLY and CDR2 FYNNEI.

The gene calls are TRBV2 and TRBJ1-5; D is possibly TRBD1 (5 bases). CDR1 and CDR2 from the germline V gene are SNHLY and FYNNEI. The CDR3 covers 14 residues. V was trimmed by 4 bases and J by 4 bases, leaving 11 bases between them. This CDR3 is CASSVERGNQPQHF. In DNA, the CDR3 is TGTGCCAGCAGTGTTGAGAGGGGTAATCAGCCCCAGCATTTT.

The chain couples TRBV2 to TRBJ2-3; 7 nucleotides agree with TRBD2. Germline loops: CDR1 SNHLY, CDR2 FYNNEI. The CDR3 runs to 10 residues. V dropped 7 bases and J dropped 10; count of bases not matched to a gene: 2. CDR3 protein: CASNGLAQYF. The CDR3 DNA sequence: TGTGCCAGCAATGGACTAGCGCAGTATTTT.

This clone occurred once. The chain joins TRBV1 to TRBJ1-2. TRBV1 is a documented pseudogene. The CDR3 extends over 17 amino acids. The CDR3 region has the DNA TGCACCAGCAGCCAAGTGCTCAGCAGAGAAGAGAACTATGGCTACACCTTC. It is translated as CTSSQVLSREENYGYTF.